The 14 T cell receptor beta chains listed next were all sequenced from one sample in a study of T cells after yellow fever vaccination. TCRdb independently ran MiXCR on the 5' RACE reads; one entry per CDR3 protein. Of just under 600,000 distinct CDR3 sequences listed, roughly 14% were seen once; the top ten hold roughly 13%. The sequencing here drew on PBMCs, taken on the day of the yellow fever booster vaccination. The source of these receptors is a man aged 30-40 years who received the YFV17D yellow fever vaccine.

This clonotype has a handful of counts. The CDR3 loop reads CASSKTGGPPQYF. The CDR3 bases are TGTGCCAGCAGCAAAACCGGCGGCCCTCCGCAGTATTTT. The gene calls are TRBV21-1 and TRBJ2-3; TRBD2 is the table's D call, not checked against the DNA. TRBV21-1 is recorded as a pseudogene. The length of the CDR3 is 13 residues.

The chain uses TRBV12-3 or TRBV12-4 and TRBJ2-1; maybe TRBD1 (6 bases). Trimming took off 6 bases at V and 8 bases at J, with 11 bases between the two ends. The CDR3 spans 12 residues. The CDR3 nucleotides are TGTGCCAGCAGACGAGGGGGTCATGAGCAGTTCTTC. It encodes CASRRGGHEQFF.

The gene calls are TRBV29-1 and TRBJ1-3; D unresolved. The CDR3 spans 13 residues. The V and J ends lost 4 bases and 7 bases respectively, with 14 bases between them. Germline V gives CDR1 SQVTM, CDR2 ANQGSEA. The DNA of the CDR3 is TGCAGCGTTGTTCTGTTCGTGGGGAACACCATATATTTT. Its protein product is CSVVLFVGNTIYF. The full variable domain, with the rest looked up from reference TRBV29-1 and TRBJ1-3, is SAVISQKPSRDICQRGTSLTIQCQVDSQVTMMFWYRQQPGQSLTLIATANQGSEATYESGFVIDKFPISRPNLTFSTLTVSNMSPEDSSIYLCSVVLFVGNTIYFGEGSWLTVV.

This CDR3 is CASSFDRGTYEQYF. The CDR3 DNA is TGCGCCAGCAGCTTTGACAGGGGGACATACGAGCAGTACTTC. V is TRBV5-1 and J is TRBJ2-7; 9 bases match TRBD1. Losses at the gene ends were 2 bases for V and 4 bases for J; bases not matched to a gene: 4. Germline assignment: CDR1 SGHRS and CDR2 YFSETQ. The CDR3 is 14 residues long.

This clonotype was seen only a few times. The chain joins TRBV7-9 to TRBJ2-5; TRBD2 aligns across 13 bases. Germline CDR1 reads SEHNR; CDR2 reads FQNEAQ (reference sequence). CDR3 length equals 16 residues. V was clipped by 5 bases and J by 2 bases; unmatched bases: 5. The DNA for the CDR3 is TGTGCCAGCAGCCCTTCGGGACTAGCGGGACAAGAGACCCAGTACTTC. Protein product: CASSPSGLAGQETQYF.

The chain links TRBV5-8 to TRBJ2-7; 14 bases align to TRBD2. This CDR3 spans 16 amino acids. After removal of 7 bases from V and 0 bases from J, the junction contained 6 bases not matched to a gene. Germline lookup yields CDR1 SGHTS and CDR2 YDEGEE. The CDR3 DNA is TGTGCCAGCCGCAGGGGACTAGCGGGAGTCTCCTACGAGCAGTACTTC. Its protein is CASRRGLAGVSYEQYF.

The chain is built from TRBV20-1 and TRBJ1-1; D is undetermined. The ends were cut back, 0 bases at V and 0 bases at J, with 11 bases in the middle. This CDR3 comprises 15 residues. CDR1 DFQATT and CDR2 SNEGSKA come from the germline V gene (reference sequence). CDR3 in amino acids: CSARDRGNMNTEAFF. The CDR3 nucleotides read TGCAGTGCTAGAGATCGAGGCAACATGAACACTGAAGCTTTCTTT.

This chain joins TRBV11-1 and TRBJ2-3; D call uncertain. Germline V CDR1 and CDR2: SGHAT, FQDESV (reference sequence). This CDR3 has 14 residues. V was pared by 5 bases and J by 4 bases, with 13 bases between. This CDR3 reads CASSMLVLPDTQYF. Here the CDR3 DNA reads TGTGCCAGCAGCATGCTAGTTCTTCCAGATACGCAGTATTTT.

The chain combines TRBV12-3 or TRBV12-4 with TRBJ2-7; D might be TRBD2 (5 bases). There are 15 residues in the CDR3. Trimming left V 5 bases short and J 4 bases short, with 18 bases between. The CDR3 DNA reads TGTGCCAGCAGTAATAGCGATCGCCGCCCTTACGAGCAGTACTTC. It translates to CASSNSDRRPYEQYF.

This clonotype has a handful of counts. The J gene is TRBJ2-4, the V gene TRBV20-1; D tentatively reads TRBD1 or TRBD2 (5 bases each). V gave up 3 bases and J gave up 12 bases, with 12 bases separating them. The CDR3 contains 11 residues. Germline-derived CDR1 and CDR2 are DFQATT and SNEGSKA (reference sequence). CDR3 in amino acids: CSASSPGPQYF. The CDR3 DNA is TGCAGTGCTAGTTCCCCGGGGCCTCAGTACTTC.

This clonotype was seen a few times. The V call is TRBV29-1, the J call TRBJ2-7; D may match TRBD1 or TRBD2 (5 bases each). The CDR3 has 12 residues. Trimming pared 8 bases from V and 4 bases from J, leaving 15 bases between. Germline CDR1 reads SQVTM; CDR2 reads ANQGSEA. The CDR3 protein is CSFSGDGYEQYF. The CDR3 nucleotides are TGCAGCTTCTCTGGGGACGGGTACGAGCAGTACTTC.

This sequence joins TRBV12-3 or TRBV12-4 and TRBJ2-1; 7 nucleotides align to TRBD2. The CDR3 spans 14 residues. J was trimmed by 2 bases and V by 6 bases; bases with no gene match: 4. CDR3 DNA: TGTGCCAGCAGAGAGAGCGGGGCCTACAATGAGCAGTTCTTC. Translated: CASRESGAYNEQFF.

The genes are TRBV10-2 and TRBJ2-7, with 7 nucleotides matching TRBD2. V lost 6 bases to trimming and J lost 3 bases; unmatched junction nucleotides: 14. In germline, CDR1 is WSHSY, CDR2 SAAADI. The CDR3 has 16 residues. CDR3 nucleotides: TGCGCCAGCAGAGACACTTCTAGCGGATCCTACTACGAGCAGTACTTC. It translates to CASRDTSSGSYYEQYF.

The J gene is TRBJ2-2, the V gene TRBV27, with a possible D match to TRBD2 (6 bases). The CDR3 is 13 residues long. V lost 3 bases to trimming and J lost 7 bases, with 9 bases between them. The germline V gene has CDR1 MNHEY and CDR2 SMNVEV (reference sequence). The chain's CDR3 is CASSLGRLGELFF. Here the CDR3 DNA reads TGTGCCAGCAGTTTGGGGAGGCTCGGGGAGCTGTTTTTT.